This entry is about one T cell receptor (beta chain). Its antigen remains unknown. These data belong to a study of T cell repertoires in cytomegalovirus infection. Points from the study as a whole: Cumulative public TCR beta family frequency identified CMV carriers with the relevant HLA. Across the ex vivo response, the dominant clonotypes were HLA-C-restricted CMV-specific TCR beta clonotypes.

V trimming: 5 bases; J trimming: 1 base; junction bases outside the gene matches: 13. The CDR3 runs to 20 residues. CDR1 MDHEN and CDR2 SYDVKM come from the germline V gene. TCRdb itself ran the reads through MiXCR, one entry per CDR3 protein. The profile shows some 940,000 distinct CDR3 sequences, approximately 33% of them singletons. The sequenced sample was cultured CD8+ T cells from PBMCs, obtained from culture after CMV antigen stimulation. This receptor was taken from a human donor in good health (CMV status not recorded). Some clones in this sample may be carry-over from other donors' samples. V and J are TRBV28 and TRBJ2-1; the match to TRBD2 covers 14 bases. The CDR3 protein is CASSPLGTSGGLRSYNEQFF. The CDR3 DNA is TGTGCCAGCAGTCCTCTAGGGACTAGCGGGGGCCTAAGATCCTACAATGAGCAGTTCTTC.